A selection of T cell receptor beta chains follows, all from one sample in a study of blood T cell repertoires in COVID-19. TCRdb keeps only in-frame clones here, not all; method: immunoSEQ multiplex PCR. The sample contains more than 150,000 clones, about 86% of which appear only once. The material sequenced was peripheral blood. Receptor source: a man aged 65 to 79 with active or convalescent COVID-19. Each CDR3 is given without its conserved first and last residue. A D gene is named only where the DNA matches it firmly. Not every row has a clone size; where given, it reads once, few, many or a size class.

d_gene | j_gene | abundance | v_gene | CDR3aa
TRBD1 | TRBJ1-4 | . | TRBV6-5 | ASRLTGGREKLF
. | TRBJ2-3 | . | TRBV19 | ASSKGVRTDTQY
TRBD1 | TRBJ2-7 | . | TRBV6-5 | ASSYGTGIGYEQY
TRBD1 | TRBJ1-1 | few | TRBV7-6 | ASSLVTGTNTEAF
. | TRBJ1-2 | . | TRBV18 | ASSPEVGAVNYGYT
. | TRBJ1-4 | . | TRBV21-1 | ASSKHGYNEKLF
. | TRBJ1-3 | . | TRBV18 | ASSPPLLGGNTIY
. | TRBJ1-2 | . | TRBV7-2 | ASSSRDTNYGYT
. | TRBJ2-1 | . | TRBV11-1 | ASSLQSGAYNEQF
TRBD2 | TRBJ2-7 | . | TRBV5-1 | ASSLPPGTSGRPSSYEQY
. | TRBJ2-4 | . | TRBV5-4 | ASSSGTEGDIQY
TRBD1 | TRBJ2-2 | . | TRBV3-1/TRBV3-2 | ASSSGTGATGELF
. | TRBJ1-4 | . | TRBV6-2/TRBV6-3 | ASSYGGNNEKLF
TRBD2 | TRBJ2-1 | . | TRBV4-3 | ASSQTIFTSGDSYNEQF
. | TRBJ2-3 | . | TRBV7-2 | ASSRVADTQY
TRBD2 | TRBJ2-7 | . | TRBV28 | ASRNGLAGVLY
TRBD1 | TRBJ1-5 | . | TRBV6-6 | ASSFTGGSGQPQH
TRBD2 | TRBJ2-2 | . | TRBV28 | ASRPAGRPYRGELF
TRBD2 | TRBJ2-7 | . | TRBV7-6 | ASSLVAGGPQSSYEQY
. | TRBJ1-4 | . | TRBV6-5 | ASSSASRGEKLF
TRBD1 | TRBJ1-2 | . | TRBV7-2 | ASSLKGTGGQGYT
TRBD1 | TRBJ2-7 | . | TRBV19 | ASSINRGQIYEQY
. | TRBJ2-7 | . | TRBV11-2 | ASSLDIPYEQY
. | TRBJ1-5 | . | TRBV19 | ASSIAGNQPQH
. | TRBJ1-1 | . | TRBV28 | ASNHTGSLMGTEAF
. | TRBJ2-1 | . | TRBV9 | ASSGGTRGQF
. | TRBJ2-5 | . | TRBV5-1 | ASSLGVGKETQY